The clone carrying this TCR beta chain was detected ten times or more. The data stem from a study of blood T cells in healthy people across ages. A second PCR, run for roughly 6 to 11 cycles, used a sample-barcoded 5' primer plus a J-beta primer mix. TCRdb passed the 5' RACE reads through MiXCR, listing each CDR3 protein once. This table has roughly 930,000 distinct CDR3 sequences, roughly 43% appearing once. The ends were cut back, 3 bases at V and 5 bases at J, with 7 bases in the middle. The CDR3 contains 12 residues. In germline, CDR1 is LGHDT, CDR2 YNNKEL (reference sequence). V is TRBV3-1 and J is TRBJ1-2; D is uncertain. The source is a man younger than 45 in good health. Sequencing input: blood. The CDR3 DNA reads TGTGCCAGCAGCCAGAACGAGTATGGCTACACCTTC. This encodes CASSQNEYGYTF.